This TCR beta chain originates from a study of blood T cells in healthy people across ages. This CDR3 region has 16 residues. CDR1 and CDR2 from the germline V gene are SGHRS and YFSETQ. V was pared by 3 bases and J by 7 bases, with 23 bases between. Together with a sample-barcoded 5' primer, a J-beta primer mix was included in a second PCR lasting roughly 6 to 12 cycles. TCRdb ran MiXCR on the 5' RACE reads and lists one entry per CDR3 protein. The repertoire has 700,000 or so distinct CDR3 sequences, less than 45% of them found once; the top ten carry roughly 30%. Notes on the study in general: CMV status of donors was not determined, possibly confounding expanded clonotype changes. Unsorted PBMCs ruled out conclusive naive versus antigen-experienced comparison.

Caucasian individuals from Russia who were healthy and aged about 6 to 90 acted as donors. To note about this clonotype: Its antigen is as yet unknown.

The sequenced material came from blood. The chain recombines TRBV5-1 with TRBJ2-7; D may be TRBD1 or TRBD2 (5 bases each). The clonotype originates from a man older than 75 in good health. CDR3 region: CASSSPDPRGPGEQYF. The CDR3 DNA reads TGCGCCAGCAGCTCACCGGATCCCCGGGGCCCGGGGGAGCAGTACTTC. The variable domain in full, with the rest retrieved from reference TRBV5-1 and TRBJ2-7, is KAGVTQTPRYLIKTRGQQVTLSCSPISGHRSVSWYQQTPGQGLQFLFEYFSETQRNKGNFPGRFSGRQFSNSRSEMNVSTLELGDSALYLCASSSPDPRGPGEQYFGPGTRLTVT.